The present entry profiles one T cell receptor beta chain with its context. What it recognizes is unknown. PCR involved 60 Vbeta and 13 Jbeta primers. The table came from immunoSEQ multiplex PCR; TCRdb's copy has only in-frame clones and leaves some out. The table lists about 82,000 clones, 60% to 80% of them singletons. The data were taken from a study of cytomegalovirus exposure and HLA in healthy donors. Across the whole study: The Caucasian-associated ancestry cluster contained 81% of the 398 genotyped donors. Findings of the study overall: Presence/absence comparisons presumed near-even sequencing depth among donors.

CDR1 and CDR2 (germline): GTSNPN, SVGIG (reference sequence). The V end was cut by 4 bases, the J end by 4 bases, with 8 bases between. The CDR3 spans 11 residues. While unrecorded immune exposures were likely, the donors were nominally healthy when sampled. This rearrangement joins TRBV30 to TRBJ2-7, with D possibly TRBD1 on 5 matching bases. The TCR was taken from a man in his 60s in good health and CMV-seronegative. Sequencing was done on a sample of PBMCs. The CDR3 DNA is TGTGCCTGGATCGACAGATACGAGCAGTACTTC. It encodes CAWIDRYEQYF.